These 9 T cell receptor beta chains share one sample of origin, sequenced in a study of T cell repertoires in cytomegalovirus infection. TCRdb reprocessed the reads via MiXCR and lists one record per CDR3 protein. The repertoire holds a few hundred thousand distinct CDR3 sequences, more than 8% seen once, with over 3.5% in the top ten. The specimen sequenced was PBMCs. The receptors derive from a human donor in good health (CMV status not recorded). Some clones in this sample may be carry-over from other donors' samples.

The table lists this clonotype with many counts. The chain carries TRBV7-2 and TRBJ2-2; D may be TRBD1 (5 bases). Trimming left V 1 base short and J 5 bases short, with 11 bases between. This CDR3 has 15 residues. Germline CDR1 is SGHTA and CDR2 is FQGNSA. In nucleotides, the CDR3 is TGTGCCAGCAGCTTAGGATGGGGCCGGACCGGGGAGCTGTTTTTT. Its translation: CASSLGWGRTGELFF.

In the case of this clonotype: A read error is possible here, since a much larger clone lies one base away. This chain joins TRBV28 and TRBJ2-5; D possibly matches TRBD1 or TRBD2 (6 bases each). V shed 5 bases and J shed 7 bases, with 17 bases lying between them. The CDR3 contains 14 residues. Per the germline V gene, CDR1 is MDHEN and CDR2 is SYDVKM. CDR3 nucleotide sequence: TGTGCCAGCAGTCCAGGGGAGGAGGGAGGGACCCAGTACTTC. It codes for CASSPGEEGGTQYF.

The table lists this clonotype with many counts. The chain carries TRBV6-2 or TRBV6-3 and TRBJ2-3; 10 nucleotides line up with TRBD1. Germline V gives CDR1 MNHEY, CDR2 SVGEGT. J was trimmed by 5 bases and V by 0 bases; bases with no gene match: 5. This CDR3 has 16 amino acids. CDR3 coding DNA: TGTGCCAGCAGTTACTCGAGACAGGGGGCAGGAGATACGCAGTATTTT. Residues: CASSYSRQGAGDTQYF.

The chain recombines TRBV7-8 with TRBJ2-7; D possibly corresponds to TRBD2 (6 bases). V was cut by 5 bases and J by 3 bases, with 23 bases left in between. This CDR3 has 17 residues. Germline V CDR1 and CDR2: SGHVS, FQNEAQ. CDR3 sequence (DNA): TGTGCCAGCAGCCCTACAAGAGGGCAGGGAGGTTTCTACGAGCAGTACTTC. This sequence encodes CASSPTRGQGGFYEQYF.

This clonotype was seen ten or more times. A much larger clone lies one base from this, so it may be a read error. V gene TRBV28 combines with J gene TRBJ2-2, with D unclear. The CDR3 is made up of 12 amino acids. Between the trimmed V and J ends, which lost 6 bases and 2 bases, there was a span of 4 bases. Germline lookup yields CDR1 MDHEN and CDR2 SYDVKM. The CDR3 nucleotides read TGTGCCAGCAGGTCAAACACCGGGGAGCTGTTTTTT. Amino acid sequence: CASRSNTGELFF.

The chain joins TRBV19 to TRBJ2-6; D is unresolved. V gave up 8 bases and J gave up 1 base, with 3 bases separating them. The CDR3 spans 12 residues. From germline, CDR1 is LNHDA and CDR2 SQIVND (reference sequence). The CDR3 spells CASLSGANVLTF. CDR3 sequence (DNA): TGTGCCAGTTTATCTGGGGCCAACGTCCTGACTTTC. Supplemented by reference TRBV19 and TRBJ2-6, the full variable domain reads DGGITQSPKYLFRKEGQNVTLSCEQNLNHDAMYWYRQDPGQGLRLIYYSQIVNDFQKGDIAEGYSVSREKKESFPLTVTSAQKNPTAFYLCASLSGANVLTFGAGSRLTVL.

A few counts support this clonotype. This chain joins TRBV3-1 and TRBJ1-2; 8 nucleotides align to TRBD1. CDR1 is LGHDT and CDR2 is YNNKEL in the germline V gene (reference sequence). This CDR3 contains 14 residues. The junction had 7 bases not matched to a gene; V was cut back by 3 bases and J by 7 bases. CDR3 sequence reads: CASSHRQGSSGYTF. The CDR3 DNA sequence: TGTGCCAGCAGCCATCGACAGGGGAGCAGTGGCTACACCTTC. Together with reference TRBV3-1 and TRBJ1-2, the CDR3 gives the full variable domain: DTAVSQTPKYLVTQMGNDKSIKCEQNLGHDTMYWYKQDSKKFLKIMFSYNNKELIINETVPNRFSPKSPDKAHLNLHINSLELGDSAVYFCASSHRQGSSGYTFGSGTRLTVV.

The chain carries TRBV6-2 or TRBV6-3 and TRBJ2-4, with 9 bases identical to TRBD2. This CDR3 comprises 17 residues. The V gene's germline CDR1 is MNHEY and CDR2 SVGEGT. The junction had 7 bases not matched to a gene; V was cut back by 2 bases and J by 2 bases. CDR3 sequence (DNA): TGTGCCAGCAGTTACGGCGGGAGGGCCAGGACCAAAAACATTCAGTACTTC. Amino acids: CASSYGGRARTKNIQYF.

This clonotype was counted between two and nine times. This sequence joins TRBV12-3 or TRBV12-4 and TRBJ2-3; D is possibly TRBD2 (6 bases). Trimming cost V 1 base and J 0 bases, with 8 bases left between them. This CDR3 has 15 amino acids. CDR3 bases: TGTGCCAGCAGTTTAGACGGGACTAGCACAGATACGCAGTATTTT. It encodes CASSLDGTSTDTQYF.